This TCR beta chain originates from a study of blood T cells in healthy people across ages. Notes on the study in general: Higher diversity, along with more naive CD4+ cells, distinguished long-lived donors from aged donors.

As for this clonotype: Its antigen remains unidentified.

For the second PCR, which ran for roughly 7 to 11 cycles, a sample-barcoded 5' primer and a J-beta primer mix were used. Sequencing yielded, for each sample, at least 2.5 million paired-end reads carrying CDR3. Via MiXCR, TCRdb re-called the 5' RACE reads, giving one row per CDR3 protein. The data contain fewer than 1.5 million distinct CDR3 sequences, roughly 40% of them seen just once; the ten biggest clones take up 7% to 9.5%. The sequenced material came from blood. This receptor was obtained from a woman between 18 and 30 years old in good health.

DNA for the CDR3: TGTGCCACCCAACGACAGGGATCGATGAACTATGGCTACACCTTC. Translating it yields CATQRQGSMNYGYTF. The V gene is TRBV11-1, the J gene TRBJ1-2, with 7 positions matching TRBD1. The CDR3 has 15 amino acids. Per germline, CDR1 SGHAT and CDR2 FQDESV (reference sequence). V lost 10 bases, J lost 2 bases, and 13 bases stayed unmatched.